The 24 T cell receptor beta chains in this list originate from one sample, sequenced in a study of shared clonotypes between healthy human individuals. TCRdb's copy holds only in-frame clones and misses some; the assay was immunoSEQ multiplex PCR. This table holds about 1.5 million clones, approximately 98% found once. Sequencing was performed on naive CD4+ T cells sorted from blood. Subset here: CD45RA+ positively selected. The source is a man aged 30 to 39 in good health.

V is TRBV9 and J is TRBJ2-7; D remains ambiguous. Germline V gene data show CDR1 as SGDLS and CDR2 as YYNGEE. Trimming cost V 0 bases and J 3 bases, with 7 bases left between them. The CDR3 sequence is 13 residues long. The DNA of the CDR3 is TGTGCCAGCAGCGTAGGGCTGAACTACGAGCAGTACTTC. Translation gives CASSVGLNYEQYF.

This rearrangement joins TRBV10-3 to TRBJ2-5, with D unclear. The CDR3 is made up of 16 amino acids. V was cut by 2 bases and J by 4 bases, with 17 bases left in between. Looked up from germline, CDR1 is ENHRY and CDR2 is SYGVKD. Written as DNA, the CDR3 is TGTGCCATCAGTGAGCAAACGAAGGTTTTTGGAGAGACCCAGTACTTC. Its protein product is CAISEQTKVFGETQYF.

The chain joins TRBV18 to TRBJ2-7; a weak D match, TRBD2 (6 bases). The germline gives CDR1 KGHSH, CDR2 LQKENI. CDR3 size: 14 residues. The germline V and J ends were trimmed by 3 bases and 6 bases, with 15 bases remaining between them. As DNA, the CDR3 is TGTGCCAGCTCACCTGTTCAGGAGGGAGTCGAGCAGTACTTC. Translated: CASSPVQEGVEQYF.

The genes are TRBV7-6 and TRBJ2-7, with TRBD2 matching over 7 bases. The V gene's germline CDR1 is SGHVS and CDR2 FNYEAQ. This CDR3 has 14 amino acids. Trimming at V came to 5 bases and at J to 0 bases, leaving 4 bases not matched to a gene. This chain's CDR3 is CASSAGTISYEQYF. In DNA form, the CDR3 reads TGTGCCAGCAGCGCCGGGACTATCTCCTACGAGCAGTACTTC.

In this sample, this clone turned up once. This chain connects TRBV5-4 to TRBJ2-5; no clear D. Trimming cost V 4 bases and J 7 bases, with 11 bases left between them. The CDR3 is made up of 12 amino acids. Germline CDR1 is SGHNT and CDR2 is YYREEE (reference sequence). CDR3 bases: TGTGCCAGCAGCGAACCTCCAGGGACCCAGTACTTC. It yields the protein CASSEPPGTQYF.

The chain links TRBV5-1 to TRBJ2-5; 10 nucleotides agree with TRBD2. Germline trimming cut 3 bases from V and 4 bases from J; bases unmatched to any gene: 3. The germline V gene encodes CDR1 SGHRS and CDR2 YFSETQ. This CDR3 has 14 amino acids. CDR3 in DNA: TGCGCCAGCAGCTGGGGACTAGCGAGAGAGACCCAGTACTTC. Its protein product is CASSWGLARETQYF.

V and J are TRBV29-1 and TRBJ2-7, with D possibly TRBD2 on 5 matching bases. Trimming left V 3 bases short and J 4 bases short, with 19 bases between. There are 15 residues in the CDR3. Germline-derived CDR1 and CDR2 are SQVTM and ANQGSEA. The CDR3 loop reads CSVDIPAGSLYEQYF. The CDR3 DNA reads as TGCAGCGTTGACATCCCTGCGGGTTCCCTTTACGAGCAGTACTTC.

Turning to this clone: This sample includes further DNA sequences coding for the same CDR3. V is TRBV29-1 and J is TRBJ1-1, with D tentatively TRBD1 (6 bases). CDR3 length equals 13 residues. Germline CDR1 and CDR2: SQVTM and ANQGSEA. Trimming left V 5 bases short and J 0 bases short, with 10 bases between. This CDR3 is CSVRGGLNTEAFF. CDR3 bases: TGCAGCGTTAGAGGGGGGCTGAACACTGAAGCTTTCTTT.

The V call is TRBV6-5, the J call TRBJ1-3; no reliable D call. The CDR3 loop spans 14 amino acids. V lost 5 bases to trimming and J lost 4 bases, with 12 bases between them. Germline V gene data show CDR1 as MNHEY and CDR2 as SVGAGI. In DNA form, the CDR3 reads TGTGCCAGCAGTCAGGTCTCTGAAGGAAACACCATATATTTT. Translated, it gives CASSQVSEGNTIYF.

The CDR3 region has the DNA TGTGCCAGCAGCTTGTACGGGGGCTATGGCTACACCTTC. It translates to CASSLYGGYGYTF. The gene calls are TRBV5-6 and TRBJ1-2; possible D gene TRBD1, 5 bases. The germline gives CDR1 SGHDT, CDR2 YYEEEE. Trimming left V 1 base short and J 4 bases short, with 8 bases between. The CDR3 loop spans 13 amino acids.

This chain joins TRBV10-3 and TRBJ2-7; D assignment may be TRBD1 or TRBD2 (5 bases each). V was clipped by 0 bases and J by 9 bases, with 9 bases between them. The CDR3 has 12 residues. CDR1 is ENHRY and CDR2 is SYGVKD in the germline V gene. The CDR3 here is CAISESGTGQYF. Here the CDR3 DNA reads TGTGCCATCAGTGAGTCGGGGACGGGGCAGTACTTC.

V gene TRBV2 combines with J gene TRBJ2-5; D is undetermined. The CDR3 is 14 residues long. CDR1 is SNHLY and CDR2 is FYNNEI in the germline V gene. The V gene lost 2 bases and the J gene lost 2 bases, with 9 bases spanning the gap. CDR3 nucleotides: TGTGCCAGCAGTGAAAGCTGGGTGCAAGAGACCCAGTACTTC. Its protein is CASSESWVQETQYF.

This chain joins TRBV27 and TRBJ1-5; a possible D gene is TRBD1 (5 bases). The CDR3 has 16 amino acids. Trimming took 0 bases from V and 3 from J, leaving 12 bases between them. Germline lookup yields CDR1 MNHEY and CDR2 SMNVEV (reference sequence). This chain's CDR3 is CASSLSRGRINQPQHF. The DNA of the CDR3 is TGTGCCAGCAGTTTATCAAGGGGACGGATCAATCAGCCCCAGCATTTT.

This chain uses TRBV5-1 with TRBJ2-7, with TRBD2 matching 11 bases. The J segment lost 0 bases and the V segment lost 2 bases, leaving 7 bases of the junction unmatched. CDR1 is SGHRS, CDR2 YFSETQ, per germline. The CDR3 extends over 17 amino acids. The CDR3 sequence: CASSFLLAGDISYEQYF. The CDR3 DNA reads TGCGCCAGCAGCTTCTTACTAGCGGGAGATATCTCCTACGAGCAGTACTTC.

This chain joins TRBV16 and TRBJ1-5; maybe TRBD1 (6 bases). Trimming took 2 bases from V and 4 from J, leaving 12 bases between them. There are 15 residues in the CDR3. Germline lookup yields CDR1 KGHSY and CDR2 FQNENV. The CDR3 here is CASSQNDRRNQPQHF. In DNA, the CDR3 is TGTGCCAGCAGCCAAAATGACAGGAGAAATCAGCCCCAGCATTTT.

The chain uses TRBV25-1 and TRBJ2-3, with TRBD2 matching over 8 bases. J lost 5 bases, V lost 3 bases, and 7 bases had no gene match. The germline V gene has CDR1 MGHDK and CDR2 SYGVNS. This CDR3 comprises 15 residues. The CDR3 loop is CASSDPGGAGDTQYF. As DNA, the CDR3 is TGTGCCAGCAGTGACCCCGGGGGGGCCGGAGATACGCAGTATTTT.

The chain recombines TRBV5-1 with TRBJ2-7, with 10 bases matching TRBD2. The CDR3 is made up of 18 amino acids. Germline assignment: CDR1 SGHRS and CDR2 YFSETQ. V lost 2 bases and J lost 3; bases outside the gene matches: 14. The CDR3 DNA follows: TGCGCCAGCAGCTTCCCGAGGCTAGCGGGAGAACAGGTCTACGAGCAGTACTTC. Its translation: CASSFPRLAGEQVYEQYF.

The genes are TRBV4-1 and TRBJ2-2; no firm D call. The CDR3 sequence is 15 residues long. Trimming removed 1 base from V and 6 bases from J, with 12 bases in between. Germline V gene data show CDR1 as MGHRA and CDR2 as YSYEKL. The CDR3 coding sequence is TGCGCCAGCAGCCAAGTTGTCTTGGTCGCCGGGGAGCTGTTTTTT. Translating it yields CASSQVVLVAGELFF.

About this clone itself: The sample contains more than one DNA sequence encoding this CDR3. The V and J genes are TRBV5-1 and TRBJ1-1, with 8 bases identical to TRBD1. V shed 2 bases and J 0 bases; nucleotides not matched to a gene: 3. In germline, CDR1 is SGHRS, CDR2 YFSETQ. The CDR3 runs to 15 residues. The CDR3 DNA reads as TGCGCCAGCAGCTTAGGACAGGGAATGAACACTGAAGCTTTCTTT. Translated, it gives CASSLGQGMNTEAFF.

V is TRBV14 and J is TRBJ1-2; perhaps TRBD1 as D (6 bases). Germline CDR1 reads SGHDN; CDR2 reads FVKESK. The CDR3 sequence is 16 residues long. The V end was cut by 6 bases, the J end by 6 bases, with 23 bases between. The CDR3 region is CASSPTGARGLHGYTF. DNA of the CDR3: TGTGCCAGCAGTCCCACCGGAGCGCGGGGGCTCCATGGCTACACCTTC.

The chain is built from TRBV9 and TRBJ2-5; TRBD1 aligns across 8 bases. The ends lost 2 bases at V and 4 bases at J; junction bases unmatched: 7. The CDR3 has 15 residues. The germline CDR1 and CDR2 sequences are SGDLS and YYNGEE. The CDR3 DNA is TGTGCCAGCAGCGTCAACCAGGGGGCAGGAGAGACCCAGTACTTC. It codes for CASSVNQGAGETQYF.

This clone was observed once. The rearrangement joins TRBV28 to TRBJ1-5, with TRBD1 as a possible D gene (5 bases). Germline V gene lookup returns CDR1 MDHEN and CDR2 SYDVKM. The V end was cut by 0 bases, the J end by 4 bases, with 7 bases between. The CDR3 has 14 amino acids. The CDR3 DNA reads TGTGCCAGCAGTTTATGGGGACCTAATCAGCCCCAGCATTTT. It specifies CASSLWGPNQPQHF.

V usage is TRBV28 and J usage is TRBJ1-2; D unclear. Germline V CDR1 and CDR2: MDHEN, SYDVKM. V shed 5 bases and J shed 4 bases, with 17 bases lying between them. The CDR3 loop spans 15 amino acids. CDR3 coding DNA: TGTGCCAGCAGTGCCCCGCGGAGCTGGTCCTATGGCTACACCTTC. It yields the protein CASSAPRSWSYGYTF.

The CDR3 coding sequence is TGTGCCAGCAGTGAGAGAGCGAGTACCTACAATGAGCAGTTCTTC. The encoded protein is CASSERASTYNEQFF. The chain has TRBV2 and TRBJ2-1; D is ambiguous. The ends were cut back, 3 bases at V and 2 bases at J, with 11 bases in the middle. The V gene's germline CDR1 is SNHLY and CDR2 FYNNEI. The CDR3 loop spans 15 amino acids.